Below, 19 T cell receptor beta chains from the same sample are listed, as sequenced in a study of shared T cell receptors in the human thymus. The repertoire was sequenced with immunoSEQ multiplex PCR; TCRdb's copy has only in-frame clones and lacks some. The sample carries about 540,000 clones, around 78% recorded once. The data also belong to a second study, concerning human thymus T cells.

What was sequenced was thymocytes. All receptors derive from a boy under two years old with a congenital heart defect.

The V call is TRBV29-1, the J call TRBJ2-1, with a tentative D call TRBD1 (6 bases). Germline loops: CDR1 SQVTM, CDR2 ANQGSEA. V lost 6 bases and J lost 2, with 14 bases in between. The CDR3 runs 14 residues. CDR3 nucleotide sequence: TGCAGCGTAGACGGGACACCCACCTACAATGAGCAGTTCTTC. It codes for CSVDGTPTYNEQFF.

The chain has TRBV20-1 and TRBJ2-1, with 8 nucleotides matching TRBD2. Germline values: CDR1 DFQATT, CDR2 SNEGSKA (reference sequence). Losses at the gene ends were 5 bases for V and 15 bases for J; bases not matched to a gene: 3. This CDR3 has 9 amino acids. This chain's CDR3 is CSARGGRFF. The DNA of the CDR3 is TGCAGTGCTCGGGGGGGCCGGTTCTTC.

This sequence joins TRBV15 and TRBJ1-1, with D perhaps TRBD1 (5 bases). V was pared by 8 bases and J by 3 bases, with 13 bases between. The germline V gene has CDR1 LNHNV and CDR2 YYDKDF (reference sequence). CDR3 length: 13 residues. The CDR3 spells CATASEGYTEAFF. The CDR3 nucleotides read TGTGCCACCGCGTCGGAGGGGTACACTGAAGCTTTCTTT.

V usage is TRBV10-3 and J usage is TRBJ2-3; 7 bases match TRBD2. V shed 2 bases and J 2 bases; nucleotides not matched to a gene: 22. CDR3 length: 21 residues. Germline CDR1 reads ENHRY; CDR2 reads SYGVKD. CDR3: CAISETGHSAGVSGDTDTQYF. CDR3 nucleotide sequence: TGTGCCATCAGTGAGACAGGTCACTCGGCGGGAGTGTCGGGAGACACAGATACGCAGTATTTT.

For the CDR3, the DNA is TGTGCCAGCAGTAATAAGAGCTACCAGAACACCGGGGAGCTGTTTTTT. It is translated as CASSNKSYQNTGELFF. V usage is TRBV2 and J usage is TRBJ2-2; D not resolved. The germline V gene has CDR1 SNHLY and CDR2 FYNNEI. This CDR3 contains 16 residues. With 5 bases removed from V and 1 base from J, the gap between germline ends came to 14 bases. Based on the CDR3 plus reference TRBV2 and TRBJ2-2, the full variable domain is EPEVTQTPSHQVTQMGQEVILRCVPISNHLYFYWYRQILGQKVEFLVSFYNNEISEKSEIFDDQFSVERPDGSNFTLKIRSTKLEDSAMYFCASSNKSYQNTGELFFGEGSRLTVL.

The chain employs TRBV7-2 and TRBJ2-2, with TRBD2 matching over 7 bases. V was clipped by 5 bases and J by 3 bases; unmatched bases: 12. This CDR3 spans 17 amino acids. Germline V gives CDR1 SGHTA, CDR2 FQGNSA. This chain's CDR3 is CASSALLASTHTGELFF. CDR3 bases: TGTGCCAGCAGCGCTTTACTAGCGAGCACCCACACCGGGGAGCTGTTTTTT. Combining the CDR3 with reference TRBV7-2 and TRBJ2-2 gives the whole variable domain GAGVSQSPSNKVTEKGKDVELRCDPISGHTALYWYRQSLGQGLEFLIYFQGNSAPDKSGLPSDRFSAERTGGSVSTLTIQRTQQEDSAVYLCASSALLASTHTGELFFGEGSRLTVL.

The chain employs TRBV4-3 and TRBJ2-7; 8 positions agree with TRBD2. Looked up from germline, CDR1 is LGHNA and CDR2 is YSLEER. The CDR3 is made up of 16 amino acids. V lost 1 base, J lost 2 bases, and 7 bases stayed unmatched. DNA of the CDR3: TGCGCCAGCAGCCAAGGAGCGGGAGTGGCCCCCTACGAGCAGTACTTC. Protein: CASSQGAGVAPYEQYF.

This chain links TRBV5-1 with TRBJ2-1; TRBD2 agrees at 9 bases. Per germline, CDR1 SGHRS and CDR2 YFSETQ. The CDR3 extends over 18 amino acids. The ends lost 2 bases at V and 0 bases at J; junction bases unmatched: 9. The DNA for the CDR3 is TGCGCCAGCAGCTTTCCAGGGGCTAGCGGGGTCTCCTACAATGAGCAGTTCTTC. Translating gives CASSFPGASGVSYNEQFF.

The chain couples TRBV27 to TRBJ1-1, with D possibly TRBD1 on 5 matching bases. Germline-derived CDR1 and CDR2 are MNHEY and SMNVEV (reference sequence). This CDR3 has 12 residues. Trimming shortened V by 5 bases and J by 6 bases, and 10 bases separated the two germline ends. The CDR3 loop is CASSPWGSEAFF. As DNA, the CDR3 is TGTGCCAGCAGTCCCTGGGGCTCTGAAGCTTTCTTT.

The chain employs TRBV20-1 and TRBJ2-1; 7 nucleotides align to TRBD1. Trimming at V came to 6 bases and at J to 8 bases, leaving 1 base not matched to a gene. Germline V gene sequence: CDR1 DFQATT, CDR2 SNEGSKA (reference sequence). The CDR3 loop spans 10 amino acids. CDR3 loop: CSAQGDEQFF. Written as DNA, the CDR3 is TGCAGTGCCCAGGGGGATGAGCAGTTCTTC.

The DNA for the CDR3 is TGTGCCAGCAGTTCAGCGGGGGGGCTAGGCTATGGCTACACCTTC. It translates to CASSSAGGLGYGYTF. The chain recombines TRBV6-1 with TRBJ1-2; possibly TRBD1 for D (6 bases). The V gene lost 5 bases and the J gene lost 4 bases, with 17 bases spanning the gap. From germline, CDR1 is MNHNS and CDR2 SASEGT. CDR3 length: 15 amino acids.

This clone was observed a single time. The V gene is TRBV5-6, the J gene TRBJ1-5, with D unclear. Germline lookup yields CDR1 SGHDT and CDR2 YYEEEE. Trimming stripped 3 bases from V and 2 bases from J, with 9 bases between. This CDR3 region has 14 residues. CDR3 coding DNA: TGTGCCAGCAGCTGCGGAGTGGGCAATCAGCCCCAGCATTTT. It is translated as CASSCGVGNQPQHF.

The J gene is TRBJ2-1, the V gene TRBV4-2; 13 positions agree with TRBD2. The CDR3 sequence is 20 residues long. The V gene's germline CDR1 is LGHNA and CDR2 YNFKEQ. After removal of 0 bases from V and 0 bases from J, the junction contained 8 bases not matched to a gene. CDR3 coding DNA: TGTGCCAGCAGCCAAGATGTGGGACTAGCGGGACCCAGCTCCTACAATGAGCAGTTCTTC. Residues: CASSQDVGLAGPSSYNEQFF.

The V call is TRBV5-6, the J call TRBJ2-7; D call uncertain. V was shortened by 0 bases and J by 1 base, with 8 bases between the two germline ends. CDR3 length: 14 residues. Looked up from germline, CDR1 is SGHDT and CDR2 is YYEEEE. Here the CDR3 reads CASSLAGKSYEQYF. The CDR3 DNA reads TGTGCCAGCAGCTTGGCGGGTAAATCCTACGAGCAGTACTTC.

The chain carries TRBV5-1 and TRBJ1-5; 11 nucleotides agree with TRBD1. Germline V lookup: CDR1 SGHRS, CDR2 YFSETQ. This CDR3 region has 14 residues. Trimming took 4 bases from V and 5 from J; bases not matched to a gene: 2. DNA for the CDR3: TGCGCCAGCAGCCGGACAGGGGGCCATCAGCCCCAGCATTTT. Translated: CASSRTGGHQPQHF.

V is TRBV14 and J is TRBJ2-7; possible D gene TRBD2, 5 bases. Trimming took 4 bases from V and 2 from J, leaving 21 bases between them. The germline V gene encodes CDR1 SGHDN and CDR2 FVKESK. CDR3 size: 17 residues. DNA of the CDR3: TGTGCCAGCAGCCGGGTCGACTTGGGAGCGCCTCCCTACGAGCAGTACTTC. It yields the protein CASSRVDLGAPPYEQYF. Full variable domain (remainder filled in from reference TRBV14 and TRBJ2-7): EAGVTQFPSHSVIEKGQTVTLRCDPISGHDNLYWYRRVMGKEIKFLLHFVKESKQDESGMPNNRFLAERTGGTYSTLKVQPAELEDSGVYFCASSRVDLGAPPYEQYFGPGTRLTVT.

The chain couples TRBV5-6 to TRBJ2-7; 9 positions match TRBD1. Germline V gene lookup returns CDR1 SGHDT and CDR2 YYEEEE. The CDR3 is 16 amino acids. The trim removed 0 bases at V and 3 bases at J, leaving 7 bases unmatched. The CDR3 spells CASSLDRTGECYEQYF. The DNA of the CDR3 is TGTGCCAGCAGCTTGGATAGGACAGGGGAGTGCTACGAGCAGTACTTC. The entire variable domain, with the rest obtained from reference TRBV5-6 and TRBJ2-7, is as follows: DAGVTQSPTHLIKTRGQQVTLRCSPKSGHDTVSWYQQALGQGPQFIFQYYEEEERQRGNFPDRFSGHQFPNYSSELNVNALLLGDSALYLCASSLDRTGECYEQYFGPGTRLTVT.

This chain uses TRBV2 with TRBJ1-2; 8 bases map to TRBD1. Germline V gene sequence: CDR1 SNHLY, CDR2 FYNNEI. J was trimmed by 8 bases and V by 4 bases; bases with no gene match: 3. CDR3 length: 12 amino acids. CDR3 DNA sequence: TGTGCCAGCAGTGCAGGGGGCGGGGGCTACACCTTC. Its protein is CASSAGGGGYTF.

This clone showed up just a few times. The rearrangement uses TRBV5-4 and TRBJ2-4; 7 bases map to TRBD2. Germline-derived CDR1 and CDR2 are SGHNT and YYREEE (reference sequence). This CDR3 has 15 residues. Trimming at V came to 1 base and at J to 14 bases, leaving 15 bases not matched to a gene. The DNA for the CDR3 is TGTGCCAGCAGCTTGAGGAAGGGGAGCGGGGCCATCGAGTACTTC. Amino acids: CASSLRKGSGAIEYF.